The rows below give T cell receptor beta chains drawn from one sample of a study of T cell changes during pregnancy in multiple sclerosis. The table came from immunoSEQ multiplex PCR; TCRdb's copy has only in-frame clones and leaves some out. Of about 40,000 clones in the sample, about nine tenths are singletons; the top ten hold roughly 0.5%. The sequencing here drew on CD4+ T cells from peripheral blood mononuclear cells, taken in the first trimester of pregnancy. All receptors derive from a female donor with multiple sclerosis, enrolled in a pregnancy study. Each CDR3 is given with its conserved first and last residue. Fields, in order: J gene, clone size, D gene, V gene, CDR3 DNA, CDR3 protein. A D gene is named only where the DNA matches it firmly. Clone size, where shown, is once, few, many, or a class for clones that have expanded.

TRBJ2-6	.	TRBD1	TRBV5-6	TGTGCCAGCAGCTTGCGGGACAGGGGTTTTTCTGGGGCCAACGTCCTGACTTTC	CASSLRDRGFSGANVLTF
TRBJ1-4	.	.	TRBV18	TGTGCCAGCTCACCATCCGTTACAGGGACGGGTGAAAAACTGTTTTTT	CASSPSVTGTGEKLFF
TRBJ1-1	.	TRBD1	TRBV7-9	TGTGCCAGCACCCTGACAGGGGGCAGGGCTGAAGCTTTCTTT	CASTLTGGRAEAFF
TRBJ1-1	.	.	TRBV9	TGTGCCAGCAGCCGTATAAACACTGAAGCTTTCTTT	CASSRINTEAFF
TRBJ2-7	.	TRBD2	TRBV18	TGTGCCAGCTCACCACGGACTAGCGGGAGGAGCGAGCAGTACTTC	CASSPRTSGRSEQYF
TRBJ1-2	.	TRBD1	TRBV30	TGTGCCTGGAGTACCGATCCGACAGGGGAAGTCTACACCTTC	CAWSTDPTGEVYTF
TRBJ2-1	.	TRBD2	TRBV2	TGTGCCAGCAGTTTGGGGAGGGACAATGAGCAGTTCTTC	CASSLGRDNEQFF
TRBJ1-6	once	.	TRBV19	TGTGCCAGTAGTCGGCACGGAGCCAAGGATAATTCACCCCTCCACTTT	CASSRHGAKDNSPLHF
TRBJ1-2	.	TRBD1	TRBV7-6	TGTGCCAGCAGGCCGACAGGGTTGAGCTATGGCTACACCTTC	CASRPTGLSYGYTF
TRBJ2-1	.	.	TRBV19	TGTGCCAGTAGTATAGATCTACTGGTGCCGTACAATGAGCAGTTCTTC	CASSIDLLVPYNEQFF
TRBJ2-7	.	TRBD2	TRBV6-6	TGTGCCAGCAGTTACGGTCGGGACTACCCTTACGAGCAGTACTTC	CASSYGRDYPYEQYF
TRBJ1-1	.	TRBD1	TRBV7-2	TGTGCCAGCAGCTCCCACAGGGGCGGCACTGAAGCTTTCTTT	CASSSHRGGTEAFF
TRBJ1-1	.	.	TRBV5-6	TGTGCCAGCAGCTCCCCCTTAGCGGGGTCTGAAGCTTTCTTT	CASSSPLAGSEAFF
TRBJ1-2	.	TRBD1	TRBV30	TGTGCCTGGAGTACAGGGGGCGCCTATGGCTACACCTTC	CAWSTGGAYGYTF
TRBJ1-2	.	TRBD1	TRBV4-3	TGCGCCAGCAGCCAGATTGACAGGGCGGGGGGCTACACCTTC	CASSQIDRAGGYTF
TRBJ1-6	.	TRBD1	TRBV7-2	TGTGCCAGCAGCTTCGACAGGGGATATTCACCCCTCCACTTT	CASSFDRGYSPLHF
TRBJ2-7	.	TRBD2	TRBV25-1	TGTGCCAGCAGCGGACTGGGGGCTAGCGGGGGGCCGTACGAGCAGTACTTC	CASSGLGASGGPYEQYF
TRBJ2-2	.	.	TRBV7-2	TGTGCCAGCAGCTTTACAGGGGGGGCCGGGGAGCTGTTTTTT	CASSFTGGAGELFF
TRBJ1-1	.	.	TRBV19	TGTGCCACGAGAGGAGGTAGGCCTGAAGCTTTCTTT	CATRGGRPEAFF
TRBJ1-6	.	TRBD1	TRBV7-9	TGTGCCAGCAGCTTAGCCGACAGGGTGAGCGCACCCCTCCACTTT	CASSLADRVSAPLHF
TRBJ1-1	.	TRBD1	TRBV18	TGTGCCAGCTCATCCGATTACCGGGACAGGGAAGCTTTCTTT	CASSSDYRDREAFF
TRBJ2-1	.	.	TRBV27	TGTGCCACCGTATCAGCCGGGACATACCACAATGAGCAGTTCTTC	CATVSAGTYHNEQFF
TRBJ2-7	.	.	TRBV6-5	TGTGCCAGCAGTTATTACGGGGAGCAGTACTTC	CASSYYGEQYF
TRBJ2-2	.	.	TRBV7-9	TGTGCCAGCAGCTTAGCTTGGGGAGACACCGGGGAGCTGTTTTTT	CASSLAWGDTGELFF
TRBJ2-1	.	.	TRBV7-2	TGTGCCAGCAGCTTATCGGCGGGAGAGCAGTTCTTC	CASSLSAGEQFF
TRBJ2-5	once	.	TRBV5-1	TGCGCCAGCAGCTCCGGAGGAACTCTACTACAAGAGACCCAGTACTTC	CASSSGGTLLQETQYF
TRBJ1-4	.	.	TRBV18	TGTGCCAGCTCACCAGGGGGCGCGGGCGAAAAACTGTTTTTT	CASSPGGAGEKLFF
TRBJ1-5	.	TRBD1	TRBV19	TGTGCCAGCCTCGGGACAGATAGCAATCAGCCCCAGCATTTT	CASLGTDSNQPQHF
TRBJ1-2	once	.	TRBV2	TGTGCCAGCAGTGTTGCCAGGGAAAATGGCTACACCTTC	CASSVARENGYTF
TRBJ1-2	.	.	TRBV19	TGTGCCAGCCGCAAGGTCGGGGGGGGCGAGGGCTATGGCTACACCTTC	CASRKVGGGEGYGYTF
TRBJ1-5	.	.	TRBV27	TGTGCCAGCAGTTTATCTTGGGGCCAGCCCCAGCATTTT	CASSLSWGQPQHF
TRBJ1-5	.	.	TRBV30	TGTGCCTGGAGTGTAATTGGGGGGGATCAGCCCCAGCATTTT	CAWSVIGGDQPQHF
TRBJ1-3	.	.	TRBV28	TGTGCCAGCAGCCCCGGGACTGCTTCTGGAAACACCATATATTTT	CASSPGTASGNTIYF
TRBJ1-4	.	.	TRBV11-1	TGTGCCAGCAGCCGTAGACAAGGACTGGACGAAAAACTGTTTTTT	CASSRRQGLDEKLFF
TRBJ1-5	.	.	TRBV25-1	TGTGCCAGCAGTGTTAGGGGGTACAATCAGCCCCAGCATTTT	CASSVRGYNQPQHF
TRBJ1-2	.	TRBD1	TRBV7-2	TGTGCCAGCACCTGGGACAGGCCCCGCAACTATGGCTACACCTTC	CASTWDRPRNYGYTF
TRBJ1-1	.	TRBD1	TRBV28	TGTGCCAGCAGTTTGTCCACAGGGGACACTGAAGCTTTCTTT	CASSLSTGDTEAFF
TRBJ2-3	once	.	TRBV25-1	TGTGCCAGCAGTGAATCCGGTGTGTGGACAGATACGCAGTATTTT	CASSESGVWTDTQYF
TRBJ1-4	.	.	TRBV5-6	TGTGCCAGCACGCCATACACAGGAAGCGATGAAAAACTGTTTTTT	CASTPYTGSDEKLFF
TRBJ1-1	once	TRBD1	TRBV18	TGTGCCAGCTCACCATCGGCAGGGGGCACTGAAGCTTTCTTT	CASSPSAGGTEAFF
TRBJ2-5	.	.	TRBV18	TGTGCCAGCTCACCAGGGACACGCAAAGGCGAGACCCAGTACTTC	CASSPGTRKGETQYF
TRBJ2-1	.	TRBD2	TRBV7-6	TGTGCCAGCAGCTTAGGGTCTAGCGGTGACAATGAGCAGTTCTTC	CASSLGSSGDNEQFF
TRBJ2-3	.	TRBD2	TRBV6-1	TGTGCCAGCAGTGGACAGAGGAGCGGGGGAAGCACAGATACGCAGTATTTT	CASSGQRSGGSTDTQYF
TRBJ2-6	.	.	TRBV7-7	TGTGCCAGCAGCTTAGAGGTCAGCGGCTCTGGGGCCAACGTCCTGACTTTC	CASSLEVSGSGANVLTF
TRBJ1-5	.	TRBD1	TRBV12-5	TGTGCTAGTGGTTTGGTAATCCTGGGGGGTGGACAGGGGAGCCTCAATCAGCCCCAGCATTTT	CASGLVILGGGQGSLNQPQHF
TRBJ1-5	.	.	TRBV10-2	TGCGCCAGCAGTGAGTCGGGAGGAGGTCAGCCCCAGCATTTT	CASSESGGGQPQHF
TRBJ1-4	.	TRBD1	TRBV4-1	TGCGCCAGCAGCCAGGGTGCAGGGGGCAATGAAAAACTGTTTTTT	CASSQGAGGNEKLFF